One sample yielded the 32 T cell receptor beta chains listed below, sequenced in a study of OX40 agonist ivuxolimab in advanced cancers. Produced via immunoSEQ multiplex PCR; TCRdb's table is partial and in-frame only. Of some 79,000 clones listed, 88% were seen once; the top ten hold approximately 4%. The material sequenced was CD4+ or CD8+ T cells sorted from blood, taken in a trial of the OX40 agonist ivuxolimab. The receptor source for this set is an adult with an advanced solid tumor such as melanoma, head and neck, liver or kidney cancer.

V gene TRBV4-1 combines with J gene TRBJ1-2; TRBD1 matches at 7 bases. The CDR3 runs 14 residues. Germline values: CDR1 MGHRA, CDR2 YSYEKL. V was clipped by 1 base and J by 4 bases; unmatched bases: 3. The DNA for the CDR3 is TGCGCCAGCAGCCAAGGACAGGGAGGCTATGGCTACACCTTC. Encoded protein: CASSQGQGGYGYTF.

CDR3 DNA sequence: TGTGCCAGCAGCTTATTGCAGGATACGCAGTATTTT. The encoded protein is CASSLLQDTQYF. The chain has TRBV7-8 and TRBJ2-3; D gene unclear. The germline V gene encodes CDR1 SGHVS and CDR2 FQNEAQ. This CDR3 has 12 amino acids. Trimming shortened V by 2 bases and J by 6 bases, and 6 bases separated the two germline ends.

The CDR3 DNA reads as TGTGCCAGCAGCGCGACAGGGCAGGGGGTCAATGAGCAGTTCTTC. Encoded protein: CASSATGQGVNEQFF. This chain uses TRBV7-2 with TRBJ2-1, with 7 bases identical to TRBD1. The CDR3 contains 15 residues. Germline CDR1 SGHTA, CDR2 FQGNSA. J gave up 6 bases and V 5 bases, and 10 bases lay outside the gene matches.

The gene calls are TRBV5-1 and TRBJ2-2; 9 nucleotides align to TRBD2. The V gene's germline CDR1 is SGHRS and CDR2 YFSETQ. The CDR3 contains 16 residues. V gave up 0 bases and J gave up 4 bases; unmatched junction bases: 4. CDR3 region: CASSLAAGGATGELFF. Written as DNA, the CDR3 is TGCGCCAGCAGCTTGGCGGCGGGAGGGGCCACCGGGGAGCTGTTTTTT.

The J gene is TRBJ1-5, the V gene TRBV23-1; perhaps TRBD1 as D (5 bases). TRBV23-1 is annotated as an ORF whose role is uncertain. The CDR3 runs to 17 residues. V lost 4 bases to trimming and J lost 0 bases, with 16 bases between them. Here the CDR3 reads CASSPPGRTYSNQPQHF. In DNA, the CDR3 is TGCGCCAGCAGTCCGCCGGGACGGACTTATAGCAATCAGCCCCAGCATTTT.

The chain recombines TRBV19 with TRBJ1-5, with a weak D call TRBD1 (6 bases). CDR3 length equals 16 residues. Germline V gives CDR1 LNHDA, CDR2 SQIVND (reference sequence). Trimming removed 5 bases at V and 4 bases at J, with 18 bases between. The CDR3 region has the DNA TGTGCCAGTAGTCCTGCTTGGACAGAATATAATCAGCCCCAGCATTTT. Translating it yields CASSPAWTEYNQPQHF.

CDR3 loop: CASSLEQRSTDTQYF. In nucleotides, the CDR3 is TGCGCCAGCAGCTTGGAACAGCGGAGCACAGATACGCAGTATTTT. J is TRBJ2-3 and V is TRBV5-1; a possible D gene is TRBD2 (5 bases). V was shortened by 0 bases and J by 0 bases, with 8 bases between the two germline ends. Germline lookup yields CDR1 SGHRS and CDR2 YFSETQ. The CDR3 extends over 15 amino acids. The full variable domain, its missing parts supplied by reference TRBV5-1 and TRBJ2-3, is KAGVTQTPRYLIKTRGQQVTLSCSPISGHRSVSWYQQTPGQGLQFLFEYFSETQRNKGNFPGRFSGRQFSNSRSEMNVSTLELGDSALYLCASSLEQRSTDTQYFGPGTRLTVL.

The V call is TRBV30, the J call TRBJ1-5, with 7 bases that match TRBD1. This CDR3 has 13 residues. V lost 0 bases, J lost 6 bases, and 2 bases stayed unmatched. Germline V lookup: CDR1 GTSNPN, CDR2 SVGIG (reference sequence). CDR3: CAWSVEGAQPQHF. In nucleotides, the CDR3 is TGTGCCTGGAGTGTAGAGGGGGCTCAGCCCCAGCATTTT.

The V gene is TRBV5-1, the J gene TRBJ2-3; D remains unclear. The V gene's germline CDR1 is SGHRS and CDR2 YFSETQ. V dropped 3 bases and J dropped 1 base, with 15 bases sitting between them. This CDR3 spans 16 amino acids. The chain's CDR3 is CASSWSSGRGTDTQYF. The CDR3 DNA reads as TGCGCCAGCAGCTGGAGCAGTGGACGAGGCACAGATACGCAGTATTTT.

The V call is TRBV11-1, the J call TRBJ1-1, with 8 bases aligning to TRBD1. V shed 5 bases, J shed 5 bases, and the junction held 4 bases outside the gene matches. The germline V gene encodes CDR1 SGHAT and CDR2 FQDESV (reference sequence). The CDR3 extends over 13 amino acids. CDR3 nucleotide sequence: TGTGCCAGCAGCCTGACAGGGGAGACTGAAGCTTTCTTT. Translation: CASSLTGETEAFF.

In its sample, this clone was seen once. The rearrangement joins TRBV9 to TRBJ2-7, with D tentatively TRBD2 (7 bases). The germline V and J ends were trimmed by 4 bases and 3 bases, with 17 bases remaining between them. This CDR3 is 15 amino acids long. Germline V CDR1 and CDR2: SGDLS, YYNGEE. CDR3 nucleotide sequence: TGTGCCAGCAGCCCAAGGGGGGGACTAAACTACGAGCAGTACTTC. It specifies CASSPRGGLNYEQYF. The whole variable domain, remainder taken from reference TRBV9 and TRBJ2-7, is DSGVTQTPKHLITATGQRVTLRCSPRSGDLSVYWYQQSLDQGLQFLIQYYNGEERAKGNILERFSAQQFPDLHSELNLSSLELGDSALYFCASSPRGGLNYEQYFGPGTRLTVT.

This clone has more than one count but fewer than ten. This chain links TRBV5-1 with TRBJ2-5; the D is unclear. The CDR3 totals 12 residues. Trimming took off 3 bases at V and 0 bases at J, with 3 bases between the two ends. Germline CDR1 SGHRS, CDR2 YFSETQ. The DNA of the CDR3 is TGCGCCAGCAGCTCCCACCAAGAGACCCAGTACTTC. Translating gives CASSSHQETQYF.

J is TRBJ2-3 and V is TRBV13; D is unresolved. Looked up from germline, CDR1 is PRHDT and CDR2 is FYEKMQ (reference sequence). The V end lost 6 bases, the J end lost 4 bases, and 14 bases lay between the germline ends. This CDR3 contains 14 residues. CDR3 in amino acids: CASRYSWVPDTQYF. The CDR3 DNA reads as TGTGCCAGCAGGTATTCATGGGTCCCAGATACGCAGTATTTT.

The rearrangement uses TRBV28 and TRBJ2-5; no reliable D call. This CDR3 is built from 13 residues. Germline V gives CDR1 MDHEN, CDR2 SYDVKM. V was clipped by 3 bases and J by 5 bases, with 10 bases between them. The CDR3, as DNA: TGTGCCAGCAGTTTTTACGATGAGGAGACCCAGTACTTC. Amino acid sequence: CASSFYDEETQYF.

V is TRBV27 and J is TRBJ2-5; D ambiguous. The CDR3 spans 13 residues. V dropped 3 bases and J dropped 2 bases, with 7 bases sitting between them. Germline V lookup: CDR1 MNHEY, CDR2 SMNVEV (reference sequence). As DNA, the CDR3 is TGTGCCAGCAGTTTGAACCAACAAGAGACCCAGTACTTC. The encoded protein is CASSLNQQETQYF.

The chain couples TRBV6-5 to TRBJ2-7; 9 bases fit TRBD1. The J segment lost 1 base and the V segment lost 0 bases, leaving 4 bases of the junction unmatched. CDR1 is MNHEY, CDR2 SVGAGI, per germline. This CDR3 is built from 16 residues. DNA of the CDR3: TGTGCCAGCAGTTACTCGATCGGGACAGGGTCCTACGAGCAGTACTTC. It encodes CASSYSIGTGSYEQYF.

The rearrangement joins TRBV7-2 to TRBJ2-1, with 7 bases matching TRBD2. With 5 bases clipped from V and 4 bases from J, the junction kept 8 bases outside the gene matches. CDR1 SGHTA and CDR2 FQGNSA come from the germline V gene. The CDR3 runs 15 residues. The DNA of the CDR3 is TGTGCCAGCAGCGTCAGCGGGACCCAATACAATGAGCAGTTCTTC. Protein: CASSVSGTQYNEQFF.

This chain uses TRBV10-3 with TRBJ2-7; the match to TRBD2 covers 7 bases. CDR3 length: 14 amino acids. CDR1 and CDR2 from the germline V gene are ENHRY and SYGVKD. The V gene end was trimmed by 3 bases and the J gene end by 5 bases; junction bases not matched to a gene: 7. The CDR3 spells CAISDRAGIDEQYF. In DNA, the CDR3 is TGTGCCATCAGTGATAGAGCGGGAATCGACGAGCAGTACTTC.

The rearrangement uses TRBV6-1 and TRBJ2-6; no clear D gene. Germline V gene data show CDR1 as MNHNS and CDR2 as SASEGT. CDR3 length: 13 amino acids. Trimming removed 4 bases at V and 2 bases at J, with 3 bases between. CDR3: CASSGPGANVLTF. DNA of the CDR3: TGTGCCAGCAGTGGCCCTGGGGCCAACGTCCTGACTTTC.

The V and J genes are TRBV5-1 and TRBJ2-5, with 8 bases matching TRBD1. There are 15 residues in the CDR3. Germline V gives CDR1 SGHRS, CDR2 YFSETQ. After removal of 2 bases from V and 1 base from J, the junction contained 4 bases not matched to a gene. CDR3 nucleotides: TGCGCCAGCAGCTTAGGACAGGGCGGCCAAGAGACCCAGTACTTC. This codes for CASSLGQGGQETQYF. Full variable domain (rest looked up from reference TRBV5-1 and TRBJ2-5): KAGVTQTPRYLIKTRGQQVTLSCSPISGHRSVSWYQQTPGQGLQFLFEYFSETQRNKGNFPGRFSGRQFSNSRSEMNVSTLELGDSALYLCASSLGQGGQETQYFGPGTRLLVL.

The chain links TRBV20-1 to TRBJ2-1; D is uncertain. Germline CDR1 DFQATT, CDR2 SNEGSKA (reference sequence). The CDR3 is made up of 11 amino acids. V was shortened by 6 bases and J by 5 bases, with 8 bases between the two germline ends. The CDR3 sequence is CSAPFNNEQFF. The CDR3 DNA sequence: TGCAGTGCCCCCTTCAACAATGAGCAGTTCTTC.

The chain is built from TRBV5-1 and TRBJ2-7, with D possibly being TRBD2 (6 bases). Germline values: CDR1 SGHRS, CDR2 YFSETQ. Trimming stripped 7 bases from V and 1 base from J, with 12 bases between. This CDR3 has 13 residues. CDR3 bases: TGCGCCAGCTCGCGGGACGCATCCTACGAGCAGTACTTC. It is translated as CASSRDASYEQYF.

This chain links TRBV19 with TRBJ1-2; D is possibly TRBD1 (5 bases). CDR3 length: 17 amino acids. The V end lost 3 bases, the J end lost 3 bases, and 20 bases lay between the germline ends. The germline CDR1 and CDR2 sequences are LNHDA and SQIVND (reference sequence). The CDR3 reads CASSIPGRESGDYGYTF. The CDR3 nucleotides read TGTGCCAGTAGTATCCCCGGCAGGGAATCTGGAGACTATGGCTACACCTTC.

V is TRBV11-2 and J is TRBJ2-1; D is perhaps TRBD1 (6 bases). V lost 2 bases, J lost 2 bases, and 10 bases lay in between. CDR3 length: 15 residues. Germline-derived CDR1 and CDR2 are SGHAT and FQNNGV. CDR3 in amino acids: CASSLRTDPYNEQFF. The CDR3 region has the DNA TGTGCCAGCAGCTTAAGGACAGATCCCTACAATGAGCAGTTCTTC.

The CDR3 DNA sequence: TGTGCCAGCAAGCCGTACCGGGACTCCAATGAGCAGTTCTTC. The encoded protein is CASKPYRDSNEQFF. J is TRBJ2-1 and V is TRBV2; a possible D gene is TRBD2 (6 bases). Germline CDR1 SNHLY, CDR2 FYNNEI. V dropped 7 bases and J dropped 6 bases, with 16 bases sitting between them. The CDR3 totals 14 residues.

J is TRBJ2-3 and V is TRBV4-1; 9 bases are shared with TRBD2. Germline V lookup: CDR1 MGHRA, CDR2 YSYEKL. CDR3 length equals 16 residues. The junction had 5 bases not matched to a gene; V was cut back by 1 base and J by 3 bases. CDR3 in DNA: TGCGCCAGCAGCCAAGTAGCGGGAGAACCTACAGATACGCAGTATTTT. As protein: CASSQVAGEPTDTQYF.

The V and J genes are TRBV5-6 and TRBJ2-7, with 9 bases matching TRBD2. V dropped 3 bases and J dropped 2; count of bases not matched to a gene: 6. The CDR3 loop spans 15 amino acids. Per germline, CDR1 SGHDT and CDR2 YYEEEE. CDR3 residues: CASSSPSSGAYEQYF. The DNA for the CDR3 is TGTGCCAGCAGCTCCCCTTCTAGCGGGGCCTACGAGCAGTACTTC. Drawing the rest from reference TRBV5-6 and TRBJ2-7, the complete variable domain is DAGVTQSPTHLIKTRGQQVTLRCSPKSGHDTVSWYQQALGQGPQFIFQYYEEEERQRGNFPDRFSGHQFPNYSSELNVNALLLGDSALYLCASSSPSSGAYEQYFGPGTRLTVT.

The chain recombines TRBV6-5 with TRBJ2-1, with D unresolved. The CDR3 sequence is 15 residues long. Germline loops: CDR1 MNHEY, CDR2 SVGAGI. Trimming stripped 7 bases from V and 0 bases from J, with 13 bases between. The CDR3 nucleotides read TGTGCCAGCACATCGGGTATCCTCTCCTACAATGAGCAGTTCTTC. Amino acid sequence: CASTSGILSYNEQFF.

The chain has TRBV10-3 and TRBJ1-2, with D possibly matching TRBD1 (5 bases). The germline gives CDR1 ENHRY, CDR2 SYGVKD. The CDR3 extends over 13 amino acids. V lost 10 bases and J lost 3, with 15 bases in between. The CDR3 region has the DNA TGTGCCAGCAAACAGATGGGGCACTATGGCTACACCTTC. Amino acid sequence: CASKQMGHYGYTF.

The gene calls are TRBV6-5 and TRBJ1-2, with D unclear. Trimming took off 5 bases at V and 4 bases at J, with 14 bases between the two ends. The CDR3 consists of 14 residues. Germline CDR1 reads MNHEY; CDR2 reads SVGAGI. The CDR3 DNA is TGTGCCAGCAGTCGACTGGACGGGAGCTATGGCTACACCTTC. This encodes CASSRLDGSYGYTF.

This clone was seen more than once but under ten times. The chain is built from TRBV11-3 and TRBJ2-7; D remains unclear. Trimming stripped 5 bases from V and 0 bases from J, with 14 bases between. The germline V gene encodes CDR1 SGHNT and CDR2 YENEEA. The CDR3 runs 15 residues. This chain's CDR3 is CASSLAVASSYEQYF. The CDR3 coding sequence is TGTGCCAGCAGCCTCGCCGTCGCCAGCTCCTACGAGCAGTACTTC.

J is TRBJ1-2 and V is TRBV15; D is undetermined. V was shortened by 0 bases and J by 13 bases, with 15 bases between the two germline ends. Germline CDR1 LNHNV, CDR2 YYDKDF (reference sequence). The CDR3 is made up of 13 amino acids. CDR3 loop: CATSRDSEVSCTF. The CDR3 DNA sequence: TGTGCCACCAGCAGAGATTCTGAGGTTAGCTGCACCTTC.